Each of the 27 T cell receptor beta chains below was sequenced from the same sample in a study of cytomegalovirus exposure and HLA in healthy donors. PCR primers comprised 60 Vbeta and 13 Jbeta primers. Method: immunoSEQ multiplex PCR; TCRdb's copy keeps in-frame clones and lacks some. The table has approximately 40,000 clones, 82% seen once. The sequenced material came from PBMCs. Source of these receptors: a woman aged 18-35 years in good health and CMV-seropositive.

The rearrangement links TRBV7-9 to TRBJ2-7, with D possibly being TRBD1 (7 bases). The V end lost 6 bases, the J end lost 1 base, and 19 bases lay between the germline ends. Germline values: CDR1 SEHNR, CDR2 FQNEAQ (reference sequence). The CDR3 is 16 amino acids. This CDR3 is CASRGQTGVRSYEQYF. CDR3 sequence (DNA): TGTGCCAGCAGGGGACAGACGGGGGTCCGTTCCTACGAGCAGTACTTC.

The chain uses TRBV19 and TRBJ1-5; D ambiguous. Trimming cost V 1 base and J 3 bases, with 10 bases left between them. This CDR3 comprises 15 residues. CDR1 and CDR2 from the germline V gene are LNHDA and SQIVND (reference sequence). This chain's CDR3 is CASSIGAVNNQPQHF. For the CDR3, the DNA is TGTGCCAGTAGTATAGGGGCCGTAAACAATCAGCCCCAGCATTTT.

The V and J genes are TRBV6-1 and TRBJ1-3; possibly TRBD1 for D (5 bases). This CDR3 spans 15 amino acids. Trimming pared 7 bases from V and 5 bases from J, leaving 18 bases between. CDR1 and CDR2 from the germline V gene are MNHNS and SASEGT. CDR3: CASKDTSTRRNTIYF. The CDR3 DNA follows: TGTGCCAGCAAGGACACCTCGACGAGGAGAAACACCATATATTTT.

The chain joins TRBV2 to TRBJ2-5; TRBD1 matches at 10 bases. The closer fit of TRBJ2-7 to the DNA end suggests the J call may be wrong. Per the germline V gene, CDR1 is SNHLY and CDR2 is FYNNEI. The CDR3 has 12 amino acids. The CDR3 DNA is TGTGCCAGCGGGACAGGGGACGACGAGCAGTACTTC. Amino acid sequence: CASGTGDDEQYF.

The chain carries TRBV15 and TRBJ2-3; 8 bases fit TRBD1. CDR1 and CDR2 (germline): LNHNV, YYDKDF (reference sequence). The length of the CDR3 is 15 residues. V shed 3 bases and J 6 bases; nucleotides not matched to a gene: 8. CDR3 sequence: CATSSGQGGIDTQYF. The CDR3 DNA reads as TGTGCCACCAGCAGCGGACAGGGAGGAATTGATACGCAGTATTTT.

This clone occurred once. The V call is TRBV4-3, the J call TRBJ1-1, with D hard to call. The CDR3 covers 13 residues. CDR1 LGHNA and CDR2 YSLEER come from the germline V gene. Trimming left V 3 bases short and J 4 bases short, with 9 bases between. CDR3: CASSHRRSTEAFF. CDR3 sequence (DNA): TGCGCCAGCAGCCACCGGCGGAGCACTGAAGCTTTCTTT.

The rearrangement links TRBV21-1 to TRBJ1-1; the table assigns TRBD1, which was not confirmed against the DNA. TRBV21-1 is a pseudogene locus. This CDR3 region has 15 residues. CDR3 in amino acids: CASSKWAGMNTEAFF. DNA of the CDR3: TGTGCCAGCAGCAAATGGGCAGGGATGAACACTGAAGCTTTCTTT.

CDR3 sequence (DNA): TGTGCCAGCAGTTCGTACAGGGGAGATCAGCCCCAGCATTTT. This codes for CASSSYRGDQPQHF. The rearrangement links TRBV28 to TRBJ1-5, with 7 bases matching TRBD1. Trimming cost V 4 bases and J 5 bases; bases outside gene matches: 5. The V gene's germline CDR1 is MDHEN and CDR2 SYDVKM. This CDR3 is 14 amino acids long.

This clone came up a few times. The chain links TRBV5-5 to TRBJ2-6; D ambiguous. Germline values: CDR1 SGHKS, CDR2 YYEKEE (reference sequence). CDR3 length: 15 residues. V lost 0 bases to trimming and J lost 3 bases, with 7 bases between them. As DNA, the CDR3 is TGTGCCAGCAGCTTGGTCCTTTTTGGGGCCAACGTCCTGACTTTC. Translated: CASSLVLFGANVLTF.

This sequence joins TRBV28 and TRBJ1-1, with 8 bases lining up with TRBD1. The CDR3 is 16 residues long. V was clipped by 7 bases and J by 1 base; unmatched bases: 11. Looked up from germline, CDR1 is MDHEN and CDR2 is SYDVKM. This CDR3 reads CASIPLRTGTNTEAFF. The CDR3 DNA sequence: TGTGCCAGCATCCCCCTCCGGACAGGGACGAACACTGAAGCTTTCTTT.

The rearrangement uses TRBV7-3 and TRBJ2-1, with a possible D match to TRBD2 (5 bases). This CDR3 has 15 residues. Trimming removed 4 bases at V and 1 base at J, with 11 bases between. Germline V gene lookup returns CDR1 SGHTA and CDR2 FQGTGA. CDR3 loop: CASSSSRSSYNEQFF. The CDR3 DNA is TGTGCCAGCAGCTCTAGCAGATCGTCCTACAATGAGCAGTTCTTC.

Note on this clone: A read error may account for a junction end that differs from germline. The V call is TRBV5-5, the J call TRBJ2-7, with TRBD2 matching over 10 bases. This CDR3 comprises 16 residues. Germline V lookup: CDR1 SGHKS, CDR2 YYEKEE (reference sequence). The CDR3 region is CASSQDLAGEGDEQYF. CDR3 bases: TGCGCCAGCAGCCAAGATCTAGCGGGAGAGGGGGACGAGCAGTACTTC.

CDR3 residues: CASSPAQGAYEQYF. The DNA for the CDR3 is TGTGCCAGCTCACCGGCACAGGGGGCCTACGAGCAGTACTTC. The chain joins TRBV18 to TRBJ2-7, with TRBD1 matching 8 bases. Germline CDR1 reads KGHSH; CDR2 reads LQKENI. The trim removed 3 bases at V and 2 bases at J, leaving 3 bases unmatched. This CDR3 is built from 14 residues.

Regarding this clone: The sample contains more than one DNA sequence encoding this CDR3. CDR3 sequence (DNA): TGTGCCACCAGGGCGGGCTACAATGAGCAGTTCTTC. Protein sequence: CATRAGYNEQFF. V and J are TRBV15 and TRBJ2-1; D might be TRBD2 (5 bases). V lost 6 bases to trimming and J lost 3 bases, with 6 bases between them. CDR1 and CDR2 (germline): LNHNV, YYDKDF (reference sequence). The CDR3 loop spans 12 amino acids.

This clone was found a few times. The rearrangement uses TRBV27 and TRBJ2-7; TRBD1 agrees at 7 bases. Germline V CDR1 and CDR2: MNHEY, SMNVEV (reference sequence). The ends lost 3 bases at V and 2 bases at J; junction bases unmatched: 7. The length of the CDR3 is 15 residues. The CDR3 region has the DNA TGTGCCAGCAGTTTTTATACTGGACAGGCCTACGAGCAGTACTTC. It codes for CASSFYTGQAYEQYF.

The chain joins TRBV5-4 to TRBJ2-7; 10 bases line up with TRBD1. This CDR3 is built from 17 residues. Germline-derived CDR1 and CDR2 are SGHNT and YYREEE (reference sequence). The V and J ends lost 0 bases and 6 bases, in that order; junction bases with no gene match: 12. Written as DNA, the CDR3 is TGTGCCAGCAGCTTGGGGTTGCTTGGGACAGGGGATATCGAGCAGTACTTC. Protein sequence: CASSLGLLGTGDIEQYF. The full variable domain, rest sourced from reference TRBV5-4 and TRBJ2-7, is ETGVTQSPTHLIKTRGQQVTLRCSSQSGHNTVSWYQQALGQGPQFIFQYYREEENGRGNFPPRFSGLQFPNYSSELNVNALELDDSALYLCASSLGLLGTGDIEQYFGPGTRLTVT.

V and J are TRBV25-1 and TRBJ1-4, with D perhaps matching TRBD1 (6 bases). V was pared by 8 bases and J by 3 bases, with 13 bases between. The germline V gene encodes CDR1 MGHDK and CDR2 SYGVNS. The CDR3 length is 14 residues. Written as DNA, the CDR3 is TGTGCCAGCCTTAATCAGGGGCCTAATGAAAAACTGTTTTTT. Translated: CASLNQGPNEKLFF. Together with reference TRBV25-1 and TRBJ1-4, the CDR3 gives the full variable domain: EADIYQTPRYLVIGTGKKITLECSQTMGHDKMYWYQQDPGMELHLIHYSYGVNSTEKGDLSSESTVSRIRTEHFPLTLESARPSHTSQYLCASLNQGPNEKLFFGSGTQLSVL.

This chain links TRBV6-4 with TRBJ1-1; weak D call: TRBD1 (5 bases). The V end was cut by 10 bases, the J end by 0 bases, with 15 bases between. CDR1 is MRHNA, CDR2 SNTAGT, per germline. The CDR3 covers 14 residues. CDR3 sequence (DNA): TGTGCCACCCCCGGGAGGGGATTGAACACTGAAGCTTTCTTT. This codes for CATPGRGLNTEAFF.

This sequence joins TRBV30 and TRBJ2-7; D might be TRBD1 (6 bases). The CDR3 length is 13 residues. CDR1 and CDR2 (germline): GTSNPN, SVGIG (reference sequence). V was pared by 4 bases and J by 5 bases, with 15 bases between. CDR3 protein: CAWTRQVGDEQYF. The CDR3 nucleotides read TGTGCCTGGACCCGACAGGTAGGGGACGAGCAGTACTTC.

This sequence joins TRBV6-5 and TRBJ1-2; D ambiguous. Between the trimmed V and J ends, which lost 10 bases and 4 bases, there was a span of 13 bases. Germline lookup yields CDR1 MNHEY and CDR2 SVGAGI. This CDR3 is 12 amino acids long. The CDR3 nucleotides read TGTGCCACCAGAGGTGGAGTCTATGGCTACACCTTC. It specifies CATRGGVYGYTF.

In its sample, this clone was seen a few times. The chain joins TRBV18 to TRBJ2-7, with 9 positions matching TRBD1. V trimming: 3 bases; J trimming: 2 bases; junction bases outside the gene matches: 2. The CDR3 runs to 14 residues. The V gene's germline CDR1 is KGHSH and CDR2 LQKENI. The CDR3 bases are TGTGCCAGCTCACCGCGGACAGGGGCCTACGAGCAGTACTTC. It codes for CASSPRTGAYEQYF.

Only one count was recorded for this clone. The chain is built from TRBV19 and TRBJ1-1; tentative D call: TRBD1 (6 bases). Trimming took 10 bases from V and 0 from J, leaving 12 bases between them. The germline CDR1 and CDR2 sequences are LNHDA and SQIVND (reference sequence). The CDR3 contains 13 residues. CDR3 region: CAISDSMNTEAFF. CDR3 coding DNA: TGTGCCATCTCGGACAGTATGAACACTGAAGCTTTCTTT.

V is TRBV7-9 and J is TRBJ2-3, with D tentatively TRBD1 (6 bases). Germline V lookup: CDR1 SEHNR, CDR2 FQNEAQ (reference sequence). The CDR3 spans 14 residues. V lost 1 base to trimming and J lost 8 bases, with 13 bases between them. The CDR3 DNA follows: TGTGCCAGCAGCTTAGACAGGGCAGTGGTTACGCAGTATTTT. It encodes CASSLDRAVVTQYF. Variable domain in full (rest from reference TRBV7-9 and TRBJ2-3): DTGVSQNPRHKITKRGQNVTFRCDPISEHNRLYWYRQTLGQGPEFLTYFQNEAQLEKSRLLSDRFSAERPKGSFSTLEIQRTEQGDSAMYLCASSLDRAVVTQYFGPGTRLTVL.

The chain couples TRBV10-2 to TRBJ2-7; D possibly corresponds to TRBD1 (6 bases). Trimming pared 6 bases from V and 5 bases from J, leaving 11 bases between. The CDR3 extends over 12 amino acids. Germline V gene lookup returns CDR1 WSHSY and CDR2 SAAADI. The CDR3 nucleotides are TGCGCCAGCAGCCTCAGGGGCCACGAGCAGTACTTC. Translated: CASSLRGHEQYF.

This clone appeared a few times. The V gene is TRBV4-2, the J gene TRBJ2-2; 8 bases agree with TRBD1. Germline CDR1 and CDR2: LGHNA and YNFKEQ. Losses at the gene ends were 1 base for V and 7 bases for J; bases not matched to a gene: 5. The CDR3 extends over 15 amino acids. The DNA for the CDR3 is TGTGCCAGCAGCCAAGGGACAGGGAAGGACGGGGAGCTGTTTTTT. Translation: CASSQGTGKDGELFF.

For the CDR3, the DNA is TGTGCCAGCAGTTCGGGACAGGGCCTCGCCAAAAACATTCAGTACTTC. Amino acids: CASSSGQGLAKNIQYF. V and J are TRBV27 and TRBJ2-4, with 9 bases that match TRBD1. The CDR3 covers 16 residues. CDR1 is MNHEY, CDR2 SMNVEV, per germline (reference sequence). J lost 1 base, V lost 4 bases, and 5 bases had no gene match.

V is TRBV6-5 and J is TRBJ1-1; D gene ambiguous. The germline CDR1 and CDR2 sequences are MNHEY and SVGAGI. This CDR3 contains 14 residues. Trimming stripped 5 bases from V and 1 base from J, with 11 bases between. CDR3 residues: CASSEYPRNTEAFF. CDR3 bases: TGTGCCAGCAGTGAATACCCCAGGAACACTGAAGCTTTCTTT.